The source of this T cell receptor beta chain is a study of breast tumors, draining lymph nodes, adjacent tissues. Study results and caveats: Luminal-like breast cancer showed significantly greater tumor-nontumor repertoire similarity than basal-like breast cancer did. Compared with lymph nodes, tumors were less diverse; compared with nontumor tissue, more.

MiXCR, run by TCRdb on the multiplex PCR reads, gives a single entry per CDR3 protein. The sample lists hundreds of thousands of distinct CDR3 sequences, roughly 32% occurring once. Samples came from axillary lymph nodes draining the breast cancer. This clonotype has ten or more counts. What it recognizes is unknown. This TCR was sampled from a female donor with breast cancer. Some clones in this sample may be carry-over from other donors' samples. Input material: axillary lymph node tissue.

Here the CDR3 DNA reads TGTGCCAGCAGCCCTAGGACTAGCGGGGCCTGGTTCGATACGCAGTATTTT. It encodes CASSPRTSGAWFDTQYF. The chain combines TRBV5-8 with TRBJ2-3, with 12 nucleotides matching TRBD2. Germline CDR1 is SGHTS and CDR2 is YDEGEE. V dropped 4 bases and J dropped 6; count of bases not matched to a gene: 12. This CDR3 has 17 residues.